These 10 T cell receptor beta chains share one sample of origin, sequenced in a study of blood T cell repertoires in COVID-19. TCRdb's copy holds only in-frame clones and misses some; the assay was immunoSEQ multiplex PCR. In the table there are roughly 250,000 clones, approximately 84% of which are singletons. Sequenced material: PBMCs or T cells enriched from blood (not recorded which). Receptors originate from a woman aged 40 to 50 with acute COVID-19.

The chain carries TRBV10-3 and TRBJ1-6; D is unresolved. The V gene's germline CDR1 is ENHRY and CDR2 SYGVKD. The CDR3 sequence is 15 residues long. V gave up 0 bases and J gave up 12 bases, with 15 bases separating them. The CDR3 sequence is CAISESTSRLRPLHF. Here the CDR3 DNA reads TGTGCCATCAGTGAGTCGACGTCCCGACTGAGACCCCTCCACTTT.

This chain joins TRBV6-5 and TRBJ2-7, with a tentative D call TRBD1 (5 bases). The CDR3 sequence is 15 residues long. V was trimmed by 8 bases and J by 8 bases, leaving 25 bases between them. The germline CDR1 and CDR2 sequences are MNHEY and SVGAGI. DNA of the CDR3: TGTGCCAGCTCAAGGGGTGACGGAGCTTTAGGGAAGCAGTACTTC. Translating gives CASSRGDGALGKQYF.

CDR3 protein: CATSDIGLAGPRQCDEQFF. In DNA, the CDR3 is TGTGCCACCAGTGATATAGGGCTAGCGGGACCCCGTCAATGCGATGAGCAGTTCTTC. V usage is TRBV24-1 and J usage is TRBJ2-1; 9 positions agree with TRBD2. V lost 3 bases, J lost 8 bases, and 19 bases stayed unmatched. The CDR3 extends over 19 amino acids. CDR1 and CDR2 (germline): KGHDR, SFDVKD.

This clone was recorded a few times. This chain joins TRBV28 and TRBJ1-2; D perhaps matches TRBD1 (6 bases). Per germline, CDR1 MDHEN and CDR2 SYDVKM. V dropped 7 bases and J dropped 4 bases, with 19 bases sitting between them. The CDR3 runs 15 residues. The CDR3 loop is CASTMGGRTGYGYTF. The DNA of the CDR3 is TGTGCCAGCACCATGGGGGGGCGGACGGGCTATGGCTACACCTTC.

The J gene is TRBJ1-1, the V gene TRBV30; D gene unclear. The germline V gene has CDR1 GTSNPN and CDR2 SVGIG (reference sequence). The ends were cut back, 0 bases at V and 5 bases at J, with 13 bases in the middle. There are 14 residues in the CDR3. The CDR3 nucleotides read TGTGCCTGGAGTGTAGAACTCCTGAGGACTGAAGCTTTCTTT. Amino acid sequence: CAWSVELLRTEAFF.

The chain recombines TRBV6-5 with TRBJ1-5, with D possibly being TRBD1 (6 bases). V lost 5 bases to trimming and J lost 6 bases, with 14 bases between them. CDR1 and CDR2 (germline): MNHEY, SVGAGI. CDR3 length: 14 amino acids. This CDR3 is CASSPQGPTQPQHF. CDR3 sequence (DNA): TGTGCCAGCAGTCCACAGGGACCCACTCAGCCCCAGCATTTT.

V usage is TRBV7-6 and J usage is TRBJ2-3; D is possibly TRBD2 (5 bases). V shed 1 base and J shed 0 bases, with 8 bases lying between them. The CDR3 sequence is 15 residues long. Per germline, CDR1 SGHVS and CDR2 FNYEAQ. The CDR3 sequence: CASSLVGGSTDTQYF. CDR3 DNA: TGTGCCAGCAGCTTAGTTGGCGGGAGCACAGATACGCAGTATTTT. The full variable domain, its missing parts supplied by reference TRBV7-6 and TRBJ2-3, is GAGVSQSPRYKVTKRGQDVALRCDPISGHVSLYWYRQALGQGPEFLTYFNYEAQQDKSGLPNDRFSAERPEGSISTLTIQRTEQRDSAMYRCASSLVGGSTDTQYFGPGTRLTVL.

V gene TRBV13 combines with J gene TRBJ2-7; a possible D gene is TRBD1 (5 bases). From germline, CDR1 is PRHDT and CDR2 FYEKMQ (reference sequence). CDR3 length: 16 residues. V shed 0 bases and J shed 4 bases, with 16 bases lying between them. CDR3 sequence: CASSLGPVGLPYEQYF. The CDR3 DNA reads as TGTGCCAGCAGCTTAGGCCCCGTGGGGCTCCCATACGAGCAGTACTTC.

This chain links TRBV27 with TRBJ2-3; 9 positions match TRBD1. This CDR3 comprises 15 residues. In germline, CDR1 is MNHEY, CDR2 SMNVEV (reference sequence). J gave up 4 bases and V 4 bases, and 6 bases lay outside the gene matches. CDR3 in DNA: TGTGCCAGCAGTTACCCCGGGACAGGGCCAGATACGCAGTATTTT. Translated, it gives CASSYPGTGPDTQYF.

The V call is TRBV6-1, the J call TRBJ1-5; a possible D gene is TRBD1 (5 bases). V lost 3 bases and J lost 0, with 21 bases in between. Germline assignment: CDR1 MNHNS and CDR2 SASEGT. The CDR3 is 19 amino acids. The CDR3 protein is CASSEWWPKGWVSNQPQHF. In DNA form, the CDR3 reads TGTGCCAGCAGTGAGTGGTGGCCCAAGGGGTGGGTTAGCAATCAGCCCCAGCATTTT.